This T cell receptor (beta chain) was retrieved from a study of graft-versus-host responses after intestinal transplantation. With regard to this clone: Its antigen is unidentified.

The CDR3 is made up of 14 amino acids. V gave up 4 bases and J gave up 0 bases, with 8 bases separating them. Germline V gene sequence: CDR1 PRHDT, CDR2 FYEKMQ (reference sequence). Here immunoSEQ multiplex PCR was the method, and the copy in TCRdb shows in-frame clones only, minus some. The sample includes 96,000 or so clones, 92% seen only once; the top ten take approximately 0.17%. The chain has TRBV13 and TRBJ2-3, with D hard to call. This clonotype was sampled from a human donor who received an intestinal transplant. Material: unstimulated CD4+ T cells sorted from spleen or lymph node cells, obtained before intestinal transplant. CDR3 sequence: CASSSLSSTDTQYF. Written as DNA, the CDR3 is TGTGCCAGCAGCTCCCTGAGTAGCACAGATACGCAGTATTTT.